This T cell receptor (beta chain) was observed in a study of T cell responses to AZD1222 COVID-19 vaccine. Study summary: Pooling of second doses given at about 4 or about 12 weeks was done.

V lost 5 bases to trimming and J lost 0 bases, with 9 bases between them. The CDR3 contains 14 residues. The germline V gene encodes CDR1 LNHDA and CDR2 SQIVND (reference sequence). Using immunoSEQ multiplex PCR, the repertoire was profiled, and TCRdb retains in-frame clones only, with some absent. The sample lists 100,000 to 150,000 clones; over 90% were seen once. This TCR was sampled from an adult in good health. This chain links TRBV19 with TRBJ2-3; D is unresolved. This specimen was peripheral blood, taken on day 0 of AZD1222 vaccination. CDR3 coding DNA: TGTGCCAGTAGTTACGGCTCTAGCACAGATACGCAGTATTTT. Its protein is CASSYGSSTDTQYF.